Each of the 25 T cell receptor beta chains below was sequenced from the same sample in a study of shared clonotypes between healthy human individuals. Clones were read by immunoSEQ multiplex PCR, and TCRdb kept only the in-frame ones, dropping some. This table has over 2 million clones, around 93% appearing once. The specimen was naive CD4+ T cells from PBMCs. Subset in this sample: CD45RA+ positively selected. The receptors were gathered from a man younger than 35 in good health. Some clones in this sample may be carry-over from other donors' samples.

This clone was recorded only once. The same CDR3 is also encoded by other DNA sequences in this sample. V and J are TRBV5-4 and TRBJ1-1; the D gene is possibly TRBD1 (5 bases). V was pared by 0 bases and J by 1 base, with 7 bases between. There are 14 residues in the CDR3. CDR1 and CDR2 (germline): SGHNT, YYREEE (reference sequence). Written as DNA, the CDR3 is TGTGCCAGCAGCTTGGCGCAGGGGAACACTGAAGCTTTCTTT. Protein product: CASSLAQGNTEAFF.

With regard to this clone: An end of the junction differs from the germline gene, which may be a read error. This chain joins TRBV7-2 and TRBJ2-1; either TRBD1 or TRBD2 may fit D (5 bases each). The germline V gene encodes CDR1 SGHTA and CDR2 FQGNSA. This CDR3 has 13 residues. As DNA, the CDR3 is TGTGCTAGCAGCTTAGCGAGTAGACAGATACAGTTCTTC. This translates into CASSLASRQIQFF.

The chain is built from TRBV5-1 and TRBJ1-2; 8 bases are shared with TRBD1. Germline assignment: CDR1 SGHRS and CDR2 YFSETQ. The V segment lost 0 bases and the J segment 4 bases; nucleotides outside the gene matches: 2. CDR3 size: 14 residues. CDR3 coding DNA: TGCGCCAGCAGCTTGGCAGGGGGCTTCTATGGCTACACCTTC. Translation: CASSLAGGFYGYTF.

The genes are TRBV5-1 and TRBJ1-1; D possibly corresponds to TRBD1 (5 bases). Trimming removed 5 bases from V and 1 base from J, with 12 bases in between. The CDR3 totals 14 residues. Germline V CDR1 and CDR2: SGHRS, YFSETQ. The CDR3 protein is CASRITTENTEAFF. In DNA, the CDR3 is TGCGCCAGCAGGATAACGACAGAGAACACTGAAGCTTTCTTT.

V and J are TRBV10-3 and TRBJ2-3; D possibly corresponds to TRBD2 (6 bases). The V gene's germline CDR1 is ENHRY and CDR2 SYGVKD. Deletions cut 3 bases from V and 5 bases from J, with 18 bases between. The CDR3 is 16 residues long. The CDR3 reads CAISENGPIGGDTQYF. CDR3 bases: TGTGCCATCAGTGAAAACGGACCTATCGGGGGAGATACGCAGTATTTT.

The rearrangement links TRBV9 to TRBJ2-1, with D perhaps matching TRBD1 or TRBD2 (5 bases each). Germline CDR1 SGDLS, CDR2 YYNGEE. This CDR3 region has 11 residues. V lost 4 bases and J 11 bases, leaving 10 bases between the germline ends. CDR3 residues: CASSQRGKQFF. The DNA of the CDR3 is TGTGCCAGCAGCCAGAGGGGAAAGCAGTTCTTC.

This chain links TRBV5-8 with TRBJ2-3; possibly TRBD2 for D (5 bases). The germline V gene has CDR1 SGHTS and CDR2 YDEGEE. V was trimmed by 0 bases and J by 3 bases, leaving 11 bases between them. The CDR3 contains 15 residues. The CDR3 sequence: CASSLAGEKTDTQYF. The CDR3 nucleotides read TGTGCCAGCAGCTTGGCCGGGGAGAAAACAGATACGCAGTATTTT.

The genes are TRBV29-1 and TRBJ2-7; D possibly corresponds to TRBD2 (5 bases). V shed 6 bases and J shed 2 bases, with 14 bases lying between them. The CDR3 length is 13 residues. The germline gives CDR1 SQVTM, CDR2 ANQGSEA. This CDR3 is CSVQVAIAYEQYF. Here the CDR3 DNA reads TGCAGCGTCCAAGTAGCGATCGCCTACGAGCAGTACTTC.

This chain uses TRBV28 with TRBJ2-1; a possible D gene is TRBD1 (6 bases). The CDR3 contains 15 residues. Germline V gene sequence: CDR1 MDHEN, CDR2 SYDVKM. Trimming took 2 bases from V and 4 from J, leaving 12 bases between them. The CDR3 here is CASSLPPGEYNEQFF. The CDR3 nucleotides are TGTGCCAGCAGTTTACCCCCAGGGGAGTACAATGAGCAGTTCTTC.

Notes on this clone: Additional DNA sequences in this sample encode the identical CDR3. The rearrangement links TRBV5-1 to TRBJ1-2; weak D call: TRBD1 (5 bases). The CDR3 consists of 15 residues. The V gene lost 0 bases and the J gene lost 5 bases, with 14 bases spanning the gap. Germline CDR1 is SGHRS and CDR2 is YFSETQ. The CDR3 DNA follows: TGCGCCAGCAGCTTGGGGGGAACAGGTGAATATGGCTACACCTTC. It translates to CASSLGGTGEYGYTF.

The V and J genes are TRBV7-9 and TRBJ1-1; 9 bases fit TRBD1. In germline, CDR1 is SEHNR, CDR2 FQNEAQ (reference sequence). V trimming: 4 bases; J trimming: 11 bases; junction bases outside the gene matches: 14. The CDR3 is 15 residues long. As DNA, the CDR3 is TGTGCCAGCAGCTCACAGGGGGCTCGGCGGTTGGAGGCTTTCTTT. It is translated as CASSSQGARRLEAFF.

A note on this clone: Other DNA variants within this sample encode the same CDR3. This chain uses TRBV28 with TRBJ1-2, with D hard to call. The CDR3 totals 12 residues. Germline assignment: CDR1 MDHEN and CDR2 SYDVKM. Trimming shortened V by 5 bases and J by 5 bases, and 9 bases separated the two germline ends. The CDR3 spells CASSLRRYGYTF. The DNA of the CDR3 is TGTGCCAGCAGTCTCCGTCGGTATGGCTACACCTTC.

Concerning this clone itself: Other nucleotide sequences in the sample specify the same CDR3. V gene TRBV9 combines with J gene TRBJ2-7, with D perhaps matching TRBD1 (6 bases). The CDR3 extends over 14 amino acids. Per the germline V gene, CDR1 is SGDLS and CDR2 is YYNGEE. Deletions cut 5 bases from V and 3 bases from J, with 15 bases between. The DNA of the CDR3 is TGTGCCAGCAGTGCCGGGACAACCAGCTACGAGCAGTACTTC. Translated: CASSAGTTSYEQYF.

This clone was seen only once. The chain uses TRBV6-1 and TRBJ2-7, with 8 bases matching TRBD2. From germline, CDR1 is MNHNS and CDR2 SASEGT. The V gene end was trimmed by 7 bases and the J gene end by 3 bases; junction bases not matched to a gene: 5. The CDR3 has 13 residues. CDR3 DNA: TGTGCCAGCAAGCGGGGGACCTACTACGAGCAGTACTTC. Translated: CASKRGTYYEQYF.

V and J are TRBV5-1 and TRBJ2-3; maybe TRBD2 (6 bases). Germline V gene sequence: CDR1 SGHRS, CDR2 YFSETQ. V lost 4 bases and J 3 bases, leaving 18 bases between the germline ends. This CDR3 has 16 residues. The CDR3 DNA reads TGCGCCAGCAGCCTAACCCGAGGACTACCAACAGATACGCAGTATTTT. It codes for CASSLTRGLPTDTQYF. Full variable domain (remainder filled in from reference TRBV5-1 and TRBJ2-3): KAGVTQTPRYLIKTRGQQVTLSCSPISGHRSVSWYQQTPGQGLQFLFEYFSETQRNKGNFPGRFSGRQFSNSRSEMNVSTLELGDSALYLCASSLTRGLPTDTQYFGPGTRLTVL.

The gene calls are TRBV28 and TRBJ1-5; 8 bases line up with TRBD1. The CDR3 is made up of 16 amino acids. Trimming cost V 1 base and J 6 bases; bases outside gene matches: 8. The V gene's germline CDR1 is MDHEN and CDR2 SYDVKM. This CDR3 reads CASSLSIGQGPQPQHF. Written as DNA, the CDR3 is TGTGCCAGCAGTTTATCCATAGGACAGGGTCCTCAGCCCCAGCATTTT.

This clone was observed a single time. This sample also contains other DNA sequences that code for the same CDR3. V and J are TRBV28 and TRBJ2-4, with D tentatively TRBD1 (6 bases). Trimming removed 4 bases from V and 1 base from J, with 8 bases in between. Germline-derived CDR1 and CDR2 are MDHEN and SYDVKM. This CDR3 has 14 amino acids. CDR3 protein: CASSSQGAKNIQYF. CDR3 nucleotide sequence: TGTGCCAGCAGTTCGCAGGGGGCCAAAAACATTCAGTACTTC.

J is TRBJ2-1 and V is TRBV11-1; D perhaps matches TRBD2 (5 bases). The CDR3 totals 14 residues. Germline CDR1 SGHAT, CDR2 FQDESV (reference sequence). V was cut by 2 bases and J by 0 bases, with 5 bases left in between. The CDR3 DNA sequence: TGTGCCAGCAGCTTACTAGCCTCCTACAATGAGCAGTTCTTC. Translating gives CASSLLASYNEQFF.

DNA for the CDR3: TGTGCCAGCAGCCCCCCGCTCGGACTAGCACACGAGCAGTACTTC. It specifies CASSPPLGLAHEQYF. This chain links TRBV11-1 with TRBJ2-7; TRBD2 agrees at 8 bases. V lost 5 bases and J lost 5; bases outside the gene matches: 11. CDR1 and CDR2 from the germline V gene are SGHAT and FQDESV (reference sequence). The CDR3 covers 15 residues.

The chain couples TRBV27 to TRBJ2-7, with 11 bases matching TRBD2. The CDR3 has 15 residues. V trimming: 5 bases; J trimming: 4 bases; junction bases outside the gene matches: 7. Germline CDR1 reads MNHEY; CDR2 reads SMNVEV (reference sequence). CDR3 region: CASSHRLAGPYEQYF. The CDR3 coding sequence is TGTGCCAGCAGTCACAGACTAGCGGGACCATACGAGCAGTACTTC.

This rearrangement joins TRBV5-1 to TRBJ1-1; D remains ambiguous. Germline loops: CDR1 SGHRS, CDR2 YFSETQ. This CDR3 has 13 amino acids. The V gene lost 0 bases and the J gene lost 11 bases, with 14 bases spanning the gap. The CDR3 DNA reads TGCGCCAGCAGCTTGGCGGGTCCGATGATCGCTTTCTTT. It codes for CASSLAGPMIAFF.

The chain is built from TRBV5-4 and TRBJ2-7; 8 positions agree with TRBD2. Trimming cost V 2 bases and J 3 bases; bases outside gene matches: 7. This CDR3 spans 15 amino acids. CDR1 and CDR2 from the germline V gene are SGHNT and YYREEE (reference sequence). Here the CDR3 DNA reads TGTGCCAGCAGCTTCGGCCTAGCGGGTATCTACGAGCAGTACTTC. Its protein is CASSFGLAGIYEQYF.

This clone came up once. The chain links TRBV9 to TRBJ2-3; a possible D gene is TRBD1 (5 bases). The germline gives CDR1 SGDLS, CDR2 YYNGEE. This CDR3 contains 13 residues. The germline V and J ends were trimmed by 4 bases and 4 bases, with 10 bases remaining between them. CDR3 sequence (DNA): TGTGCCAGCAGCAGGGGAATGGCAGATACGCAGTATTTT. This translates into CASSRGMADTQYF.

The chain joins TRBV2 to TRBJ2-2; no definite D call. Per the germline V gene, CDR1 is SNHLY and CDR2 is FYNNEI. The CDR3 extends over 14 amino acids. Trimming took 6 bases from V and 6 from J, leaving 14 bases between them. The CDR3 is CASRTHRAAGELFF. DNA for the CDR3: TGTGCCAGCAGGACCCACCGGGCGGCCGGGGAGCTGTTTTTT.

V gene TRBV6-6 combines with J gene TRBJ1-4, with 7 bases aligning to TRBD1. The CDR3 is 15 residues long. Germline CDR1 MNHNY, CDR2 SVGAGI (reference sequence). V dropped 4 bases and J dropped 6; count of bases not matched to a gene: 8. The CDR3 here is CASSSPTGSDEKLFF. The CDR3 nucleotides are TGTGCCAGCAGTTCGCCGACAGGGAGCGATGAAAAACTGTTTTTT.